Below, 4 T cell receptor beta chains from the same sample are listed, as sequenced in a study of blood T cell repertoires in COVID-19. The protocol was immunoSEQ multiplex PCR, while the TCRdb copy is restricted to in-frame clones and leaves out a portion. Of 150,000 or so clones listed, 75% to 90% were seen once; the top ten hold 4%. The sample was PBMCs or T cells enriched from blood (not recorded which). The origin of the receptors is a woman aged 40 to 50 who had been exposed to COVID-19.

This clone was detected once. This sequence joins TRBV3-1 (or the pseudogene TRBV3-2) and TRBJ1-3; 7 bases are shared with TRBD1. V gave up 7 bases and J gave up 8 bases; unmatched junction bases: 11. The CDR3 contains 14 residues. CDR1 and CDR2 from the germline V gene are LGHDT and YNNKEL (reference sequence). The CDR3 DNA sequence: TGTGCCAGCAACCCTTCGACAGGGCGGGACACCATATATTTT. The encoded protein is CASNPSTGRDTIYF.

Only one count was recorded for this clone. The genes are TRBV18 and TRBJ2-3; 9 positions match TRBD1. Germline loops: CDR1 KGHSH, CDR2 LQKENI. This CDR3 spans 16 amino acids. V was pared by 3 bases and J by 3 bases, with 7 bases of the junction left unmatched. The CDR3 here is CASSPPGTGITDTQYF. The CDR3 DNA reads TGTGCCAGCTCACCTCCCGGGACAGGGATAACAGATACGCAGTATTTT.

V is TRBV9 and J is TRBJ2-5; D is possibly TRBD2 (5 bases). V lost 4 bases and J lost 5, with 21 bases in between. CDR1 is SGDLS, CDR2 YYNGEE, per germline. The CDR3 is made up of 16 amino acids. The CDR3 region is CASSPHHDPAGETQYF. The CDR3 DNA sequence: TGTGCCAGCAGCCCACACCACGACCCCGCGGGTGAGACCCAGTACTTC.

The rearrangement links TRBV19 to TRBJ1-1; 7 bases line up with TRBD1. CDR1 and CDR2 (germline): LNHDA, SQIVND (reference sequence). This CDR3 spans 17 amino acids. Trimming removed 1 base from V and 11 bases from J; junction bases left unmatched: 19. The CDR3 nucleotides read TGTGCCAGTAGTATAGGCGGGTCGGGACAGTTTAAGTCTTCGGCTTTCTTT. Translated, it gives CASSIGGSGQFKSSAFF.